The 30 T cell receptor beta chains presented below share a single source sample, sequenced in a study of blood T cell repertoires in COVID-19. TCRdb keeps only in-frame clones here, not all; method: immunoSEQ multiplex PCR. The sample has 200,000 to 250,000 clones, approximately 87% seen once; the top ten hold 6.2%. Source material: peripheral blood. The receptors here all came from a man in his fifties or sixties with acute or convalescent COVID-19.

The chain links TRBV2 to TRBJ2-7; TRBD1 matches at 7 bases. CDR3 length equals 13 residues. Germline V gene sequence: CDR1 SNHLY, CDR2 FYNNEI. With V trimmed by 6 bases and J by 0 bases, 2 bases remained unmatched. The CDR3 DNA follows: TGTGCCAGCAGACGGGACAGCTCCTACGAGCAGTACTTC. Amino acids: CASRRDSSYEQYF.

The rearrangement uses TRBV6-4 and TRBJ2-2, with D possibly matching TRBD1 (5 bases). This CDR3 is 14 amino acids long. The V gene lost 3 bases and the J gene lost 4 bases, with 9 bases spanning the gap. The germline V gene encodes CDR1 MRHNA and CDR2 SNTAGT. The CDR3 here is CASSELQGTGELFF. CDR3 DNA: TGTGCCAGCAGTGAACTCCAGGGCACCGGGGAGCTGTTTTTT.

The rearrangement links TRBV7-2 to TRBJ2-2, with D possibly being TRBD2 (6 bases). Trimming left V 4 bases short and J 5 bases short, with 17 bases between. The germline V gene has CDR1 SGHTA and CDR2 FQGNSA. There are 16 residues in the CDR3. The CDR3 sequence is CASSSRRGLGTGELFF. CDR3 DNA: TGTGCCAGCAGCTCAAGGAGGGGCTTGGGTACCGGGGAGCTGTTTTTT.

This chain connects TRBV28 to TRBJ2-1, with 10 bases identical to TRBD2. Germline trimming cut 6 bases from V and 3 bases from J; bases unmatched to any gene: 5. Germline values: CDR1 MDHEN, CDR2 SYDVKM. The CDR3 has 15 amino acids. The DNA for the CDR3 is TGTGCCAGCAGCCCCGGGACTAGCGACTACAATGAGCAGTTCTTC. Protein: CASSPGTSDYNEQFF. Full variable domain (remainder filled in from reference TRBV28 and TRBJ2-1): DVKVTQSSRYLVKRTGEKVFLECVQDMDHENMFWYRQDPGLGLRLIYFSYDVKMKEKGDIPEGYSVSREKKERFSLILESASTNQTSMYLCASSPGTSDYNEQFFGPGTRLTVL.

The V gene is TRBV7-3, the J gene TRBJ2-6, with 7 bases lining up with TRBD1. Germline CDR1 reads SGHTA; CDR2 reads FQGTGA. The trim removed 5 bases at V and 4 bases at J, leaving 5 bases unmatched. The CDR3 totals 15 residues. The CDR3 loop reads CASSLTGAGANVLTF. The CDR3 DNA reads as TGTGCCAGCAGCCTCACAGGGGCCGGGGCCAACGTCCTGACTTTC.

CDR3 region: CATSETGRDTEAFF. For the CDR3, the DNA is TGTGCCACCAGTGAAACAGGGAGAGATACTGAAGCTTTCTTT. The chain joins TRBV24-1 to TRBJ1-1; TRBD1 might be the D (6 bases). The CDR3 has 14 amino acids. V lost 4 bases and J 5 bases, leaving 13 bases between the germline ends. From germline, CDR1 is KGHDR and CDR2 SFDVKD.

This rearrangement joins TRBV28 to TRBJ1-4, with 7 bases fitting TRBD1. This CDR3 is 15 amino acids long. Trimming at V came to 5 bases and at J to 6 bases, leaving 9 bases not matched to a gene. Germline CDR1 reads MDHEN; CDR2 reads SYDVKM. The CDR3 spells CASSSLQGIHEKLFF. In DNA, the CDR3 is TGTGCCAGCAGTAGCCTACAGGGGATTCATGAAAAACTGTTTTTT.

This clone was found once. This chain uses TRBV9 with TRBJ1-2; a possible D gene is TRBD1 (5 bases). V lost 0 bases, J lost 1 base, and 13 bases lay in between. CDR1 SGDLS and CDR2 YYNGEE come from the germline V gene. CDR3 length equals 16 residues. The CDR3: CASSVEDTQFNYGYTF. The CDR3 DNA reads as TGTGCCAGCAGCGTAGAGGACACCCAATTTAACTATGGCTACACCTTC.

This chain connects TRBV9 to TRBJ1-1; TRBD1 might be the D (6 bases). V lost 3 bases to trimming and J lost 3 bases, with 9 bases between them. The CDR3 is 13 residues long. CDR1 and CDR2 (germline): SGDLS, YYNGEE. The CDR3 reads CASSATGHTEAFF. Here the CDR3 DNA reads TGTGCCAGCAGCGCGACAGGCCACACTGAAGCTTTCTTT.

The chain combines TRBV7-9 with TRBJ2-7, with 11 bases that match TRBD1. Germline-derived CDR1 and CDR2 are SEHNR and FQNEAQ (reference sequence). This CDR3 region has 15 residues. The trim removed 5 bases at V and 4 bases at J, leaving 7 bases unmatched. For the CDR3, the DNA is TGTGCCAGCAGCCCGGACAGGGGGCGCCGATACGAGCAGTACTTC. This encodes CASSPDRGRRYEQYF.

This chain joins TRBV6-1 and TRBJ1-6; D might be TRBD1 (5 bases). There are 17 residues in the CDR3. Germline loops: CDR1 MNHNS, CDR2 SASEGT. Trimming removed 2 bases from V and 6 bases from J, with 17 bases in between. The CDR3 DNA follows: TGTGCCAGCAGTGAAACTCCCGGGGGAGGGGCTAATTCACCCCTCCACTTT. It codes for CASSETPGGGANSPLHF.

The chain has TRBV10-3 and TRBJ2-5; 7 bases align to TRBD2. CDR3 length: 13 amino acids. Germline CDR1 ENHRY, CDR2 SYGVKD. Unmatched junction bases numbered 2, after V lost 5 bases and J lost 2 bases. CDR3 sequence (DNA): TGTGCCATCAGTAGCGGGGAACAAGAGACCCAGTACTTC. It yields the protein CAISSGEQETQYF.

The V gene is TRBV2, the J gene TRBJ1-2, with a weak D call TRBD1 (5 bases). The ends were cut back, 7 bases at V and 3 bases at J, with 9 bases in the middle. CDR3 length: 12 amino acids. The germline CDR1 and CDR2 sequences are SNHLY and FYNNEI. The CDR3 bases are TGTGCCAGCAATACAGGATACTATGGCTACACCTTC. As protein: CASNTGYYGYTF.

The chain carries TRBV11-1 and TRBJ2-5, with 8 bases aligning to TRBD1. The germline V gene has CDR1 SGHAT and CDR2 FQDESV (reference sequence). The junction had 9 bases not matched to a gene; V was cut back by 5 bases and J by 1 base. CDR3 length: 16 residues. The CDR3 region is CASSGAGRGLQETQYF. In nucleotides, the CDR3 is TGTGCCAGCAGCGGGGCCGGCAGGGGGCTCCAAGAGACCCAGTACTTC.

The chain carries TRBV11-2 and TRBJ2-7, with 10 positions matching TRBD1. V gave up 3 bases and J gave up 4 bases; unmatched junction bases: 6. This CDR3 comprises 15 residues. Germline V gene data show CDR1 as SGHAT and CDR2 as FQNNGV. The CDR3 coding sequence is TGTGCCAGCAGCTTCCGGACAGGGGGTGGTTACGAGCAGTACTTC. This codes for CASSFRTGGGYEQYF.

This chain joins TRBV13 and TRBJ1-1, with a possible D match to TRBD1 (5 bases). This CDR3 is 13 amino acids long. Germline CDR1 and CDR2: PRHDT and FYEKMQ (reference sequence). V was cut by 8 bases and J by 5 bases, with 15 bases left in between. The CDR3 loop is CASRSGGRTEAFF. Written as DNA, the CDR3 is TGTGCCAGCCGGTCGGGGGGGAGGACTGAAGCTTTCTTT.

V is TRBV28 and J is TRBJ1-3, with a weak D call TRBD1 (6 bases). The CDR3 is 14 residues long. Germline V gives CDR1 MDHEN, CDR2 SYDVKM. Between the trimmed V and J ends, which lost 3 bases and 2 bases, there was a span of 8 bases. The CDR3 DNA sequence: TGTGCCAGCAGTTTTTCAGGGGCTGGAAACACCATATATTTT. The encoded protein is CASSFSGAGNTIYF.

This clone has only a few counts. This chain connects TRBV5-4 to TRBJ1-2, with 8 bases fitting TRBD1. Germline assignment: CDR1 SGHNT and CDR2 YYREEE (reference sequence). V lost 4 bases to trimming and J lost 10 bases; unmatched junction nucleotides: 6. This CDR3 has 12 residues. This CDR3 is CASSHLTGDYTF. The CDR3 nucleotides read TGTGCCAGCAGCCATTTGACAGGGGACTACACCTTC. The variable domain in full, with the rest retrieved from reference TRBV5-4 and TRBJ1-2, is ETGVTQSPTHLIKTRGQQVTLRCSSQSGHNTVSWYQQALGQGPQFIFQYYREEENGRGNFPPRFSGLQFPNYSSELNVNALELDDSALYLCASSHLTGDYTFGSGTRLTVV.

In this sample, this clone turned up once. The V gene is TRBV7-2, the J gene TRBJ2-7; TRBD2 agrees at 11 bases. The CDR3 sequence is 18 residues long. Germline V gives CDR1 SGHTA, CDR2 FQGNSA. V shed 2 bases and J 0 bases; nucleotides not matched to a gene: 9. CDR3 sequence reads: CASSLIRTSGFSSYEQYF. In DNA form, the CDR3 reads TGTGCCAGCAGCTTAATCAGGACTAGCGGGTTCAGCTCCTACGAGCAGTACTTC.

The gene calls are TRBV5-6 and TRBJ2-7, with 11 bases that match TRBD1. This CDR3 has 16 amino acids. Germline V gene lookup returns CDR1 SGHDT and CDR2 YYEEEE. V was pared by 3 bases and J by 3 bases, with 8 bases of the junction left unmatched. The DNA for the CDR3 is TGTGCCAGCAGCTCGACCGGGACAGGGGGTTTCTACGAGCAGTACTTC. This encodes CASSSTGTGGFYEQYF.

The J gene is TRBJ1-5, the V gene TRBV18; tentatively, D is TRBD1 (5 bases). Germline V gene data show CDR1 as KGHSH and CDR2 as LQKENI. The CDR3 is 15 amino acids. V was shortened by 3 bases and J by 6 bases, with 15 bases between the two germline ends. Here the CDR3 reads CASSPRGAGGQPQHF. Here the CDR3 DNA reads TGTGCCAGCTCACCCCGGGGAGCGGGGGGTCAGCCCCAGCATTTT.

The V and J genes are TRBV15 and TRBJ2-7; D remains unclear. V lost 0 bases and J lost 0, with 9 bases in between. There are 15 residues in the CDR3. Germline CDR1 is LNHNV and CDR2 is YYDKDF (reference sequence). This CDR3 reads CATSRDFKSSYEQYF. The CDR3 DNA reads as TGTGCCACCAGCAGAGATTTCAAGAGCTCCTACGAGCAGTACTTC.

As DNA, the CDR3 is TGTGCCAGCAGCCACCGACCGGGACAGGACCTCTACAATGAGCAGTTCTTC. Translation: CASSHRPGQDLYNEQFF. V is TRBV4-2 and J is TRBJ2-1; TRBD1 matches 8 bases. V gave up 3 bases and J gave up 3 bases; unmatched junction bases: 10. CDR3 size: 17 residues. Germline CDR1 and CDR2: LGHNA and YNFKEQ.

CDR3 nucleotide sequence: TGTGCCAGCAGTTTGAGGACACCCGTTATGGCCGAGCAGTACTTC. It specifies CASSLRTPVMAEQYF. The chain employs TRBV28 and TRBJ2-7; a weak D match, TRBD1 (5 bases). Trimming removed 3 bases from V and 6 bases from J, with 18 bases in between. The germline V gene has CDR1 MDHEN and CDR2 SYDVKM. This CDR3 has 15 amino acids.

The chain recombines TRBV7-3 with TRBJ2-1; D gene ambiguous. The CDR3 consists of 15 residues. Per germline, CDR1 SGHTA and CDR2 FQGTGA. Trimming stripped 5 bases from V and 2 bases from J, with 13 bases between. DNA of the CDR3: TGTGCCAGCAGCCCCGTCGGGTCCCCCTACAATGAGCAGTTCTTC. It codes for CASSPVGSPYNEQFF.

The rearrangement links TRBV6-5 to TRBJ2-2; D is ambiguous. The CDR3 contains 14 residues. The V gene lost 4 bases and the J gene lost 5 bases, with 11 bases spanning the gap. In germline, CDR1 is MNHEY, CDR2 SVGAGI. The chain's CDR3 is CASSSAIRTGELFF. Here the CDR3 DNA reads TGTGCCAGCAGTTCCGCGATCCGTACCGGGGAGCTGTTTTTT.

V usage is TRBV5-1 and J usage is TRBJ2-7; D may be TRBD2 (7 bases). The CDR3 spans 15 residues. V gave up 7 bases and J gave up 3 bases, with 20 bases separating them. Germline-derived CDR1 and CDR2 are SGHRS and YFSETQ. CDR3 sequence: CASLPSGGRNYEQYF. The DNA for the CDR3 is TGCGCCAGCCTACCCTCGGGGGGCAGGAACTACGAGCAGTACTTC.

The V call is TRBV14, the J call TRBJ1-3, with TRBD1 identical over 8 bases. Germline CDR1 SGHDN, CDR2 FVKESK. The CDR3 totals 16 residues. J was trimmed by 1 base and V by 0 bases; bases with no gene match: 2. The CDR3 protein is CASSQERTGSGNTIYF. For the CDR3, the DNA is TGTGCCAGCAGCCAAGAAAGGACAGGGTCTGGAAACACCATATATTTT. Supplemented by reference TRBV14 and TRBJ1-3, the full variable domain reads EAGVTQFPSHSVIEKGQTVTLRCDPISGHDNLYWYRRVMGKEIKFLLHFVKESKQDESGMPNNRFLAERTGGTYSTLKVQPAELEDSGVYFCASSQERTGSGNTIYFGEGSWLTVV.

The chain employs TRBV7-2 and TRBJ2-7; 11 positions agree with TRBD2. The CDR3 consists of 14 residues. Trimming took 2 bases from V and 4 from J; bases not matched to a gene: 1. Germline values: CDR1 SGHTA, CDR2 FQGNSA. DNA for the CDR3: TGTGCCAGCAGCTTAAGACTAGCGGGATACGAGCAGTACTTC. Translated, it gives CASSLRLAGYEQYF.

The chain combines TRBV21-1 with TRBJ1-2; the D call in the table, TRBD1, was not verified against the DNA. TRBV21-1 is listed as a pseudogene. The CDR3 covers 16 residues. In DNA, the CDR3 is TGTGCCAGCAGCAAAGTTAATAAACAGGGGGCGCGCGGCTACACCTTC. Amino acids: CASSKVNKQGARGYTF.